The 24 T cell receptor beta chains below were found in one sample sequenced in a study of blood T cell repertoires in COVID-19 (dated by TCRdb to the early 2020s). Libraries came from the immunoSEQ multiplex PCR assay. TCRdb carries this immuneACCESS record with in-frame sequences only. Its versions omit some clonotypes, under half of them owing to an unresolved V gene in the studies checked, with the rest unexplained. The sample table holds around 250,000 clones, of which under 90% were seen once. The leading ten clones occupy around 4.1% of the sample. The sequencing sample was made of PBMCs or T cells enriched from blood (not recorded which). These receptors were taken from a young man with acute COVID-19.

The chain is built from TRBV6-1 and TRBJ2-7; unclear D gene. The CDR3 loop spans 13 amino acids. V lost 2 bases and J lost 2, with 7 bases in between. In germline, CDR1 is MNHNS, CDR2 SASEGT. The CDR3 loop is CASSEPKPYEQYV. The CDR3 DNA follows: TGTGCCAGCAGTGAACCGAAGCCCTACGAGCAGTACGTC.

The V gene is TRBV9, the J gene TRBJ1-1; a weak D match, TRBD1 (6 bases). The CDR3 is 13 amino acids. CDR1 and CDR2 from the germline V gene are SGDLS and YYNGEE. V was cut by 4 bases and J by 3 bases, with 10 bases left in between. This chain's CDR3 is CASSSDRYTEAFF. For the CDR3, the DNA is TGTGCCAGCAGCTCCGACAGGTACACTGAAGCTTTCTTT.

The chain has TRBV3-1 (or the pseudogene TRBV3-2) and TRBJ2-5; 7 nucleotides agree with TRBD1. V was clipped by 3 bases and J by 4 bases; unmatched bases: 5. The CDR3 extends over 14 amino acids. Germline CDR1 LGHDT, CDR2 YNNKEL (reference sequence). CDR3 DNA sequence: TGTGCCAGCAGCCATACAGGGGTCGGAGAGACCCAGTACTTC. Residues: CASSHTGVGETQYF.

CDR3 protein: CASSLAGRRTDTQYF. CDR3 DNA: TGTGCCAGCAGCTTAGCCGGGAGGCGCACAGATACGCAGTATTTT. The J gene is TRBJ2-3, the V gene TRBV7-2, with 7 bases identical to TRBD2. The CDR3 loop spans 15 amino acids. Per germline, CDR1 SGHTA and CDR2 FQGNSA. The V and J ends lost 0 bases and 1 base, in that order; junction bases with no gene match: 1. The full variable domain, its missing parts supplied by reference TRBV7-2 and TRBJ2-3, is GAGVSQSPSNKVTEKGKDVELRCDPISGHTALYWYRQSLGQGLEFLIYFQGNSAPDKSGLPSDRFSAERTGGSVSTLTIQRTQQEDSAVYLCASSLAGRRTDTQYFGPGTRLTVL.

This clone was observed a single time. This sequence joins TRBV24-1 and TRBJ2-2, with TRBD2 matching 12 bases. After removal of 0 bases from V and 6 bases from J, the junction contained 1 base not matched to a gene. This CDR3 region has 16 residues. CDR1 KGHDR and CDR2 SFDVKD come from the germline V gene. For the CDR3, the DNA is TGTGCCACCAGTGATTTGCGACTAGCGGGAGCCGGGGAGCTGTTTTTT. It is translated as CATSDLRLAGAGELFF.

CDR3 nucleotide sequence: TGTGCCAGCAGCCCCGAAGGGACTAGCGGGTCGAACACCGGGGAGCTGTTTTTT. It is translated as CASSPEGTSGSNTGELFF. The chain uses TRBV4-2 and TRBJ2-2; 12 bases match TRBD2. V gave up 4 bases and J gave up 0 bases; unmatched junction bases: 6. Germline CDR1 reads LGHNA; CDR2 reads YNFKEQ. The CDR3 loop spans 18 amino acids.

The table lists this clone with a count of one. This sequence joins TRBV6-2 or TRBV6-3 and TRBJ2-7, with 7 bases aligning to TRBD1. CDR1 and CDR2 (germline): MNHEY, SVGEGT. Germline trimming cut 5 bases from V and 5 bases from J; bases unmatched to any gene: 3. The CDR3 consists of 12 residues. The CDR3 nucleotides read TGTGCCAGCAGTCCAACAGGGGACGAGCAGTACGTC. Translated: CASSPTGDEQYV.

This chain uses TRBV7-8 with TRBJ1-6; TRBD1 aligns across 8 bases. The CDR3 is made up of 16 amino acids. V shed 2 bases and J 6 bases; nucleotides not matched to a gene: 6. Germline assignment: CDR1 SGHVS and CDR2 FQNEAQ. DNA for the CDR3: TGTGCCAGCAGCTTAACTGGACAGGGTGGTAATTCACCCCTCCACTTT. Translating gives CASSLTGQGGNSPLHF.

The gene calls are TRBV29-1 and TRBJ2-1; 8 bases map to TRBD1. Germline V gene data show CDR1 as SQVTM and CDR2 as ANQGSEA. J was trimmed by 7 bases and V by 4 bases; bases with no gene match: 6. The CDR3 runs 13 residues. The CDR3, as DNA: TGCAGCGTTGGGCCAGGGGGCGGGAATGAGCAGTTCTTC. It is translated as CSVGPGGGNEQFF.

V usage is TRBV6-5 and J usage is TRBJ1-2; 9 bases map to TRBD1. J gave up 8 bases and V 6 bases, and 7 bases lay outside the gene matches. The CDR3 has 13 amino acids. CDR1 MNHEY and CDR2 SVGAGI come from the germline V gene. CDR3: CASSDGTGRGYTF. As DNA, the CDR3 is TGTGCCAGCAGCGACGGGACAGGGAGAGGCTACACCTTC.

This chain joins TRBV4-3 and TRBJ1-1; D unclear. The germline CDR1 and CDR2 sequences are LGHNA and YSLEER. The CDR3 totals 15 residues. V was trimmed by 1 base and J by 5 bases, leaving 14 bases between them. The CDR3 nucleotides read TGCGCCAGCAGCCAAGGGCTCGGGAGGTTAACTGAAGCTTTCTTT. Residues: CASSQGLGRLTEAFF.

The chain joins TRBV24-1 to TRBJ1-1; 11 bases map to TRBD1. The V gene end was trimmed by 7 bases and the J gene end by 11 bases; junction bases not matched to a gene: 5. The CDR3 is 12 amino acids. The germline V gene has CDR1 KGHDR and CDR2 SFDVKD. The CDR3 loop reads CATSGDRGSAFF. In nucleotides, the CDR3 is TGTGCCACCAGCGGGGACAGGGGGTCCGCTTTCTTT.

The chain uses TRBV3-1 (or the pseudogene TRBV3-2) and TRBJ1-1, with D maybe TRBD1 (5 bases). V dropped 2 bases and J dropped 6 bases, with 10 bases sitting between them. The CDR3 runs 13 residues. CDR1 and CDR2 from the germline V gene are LGHDT and YNNKEL (reference sequence). The CDR3 loop reads CASSQQGRPEAFF. The DNA of the CDR3 is TGTGCCAGCAGCCAACAGGGTCGGCCTGAAGCTTTCTTT.

Only one count was recorded for this clone. This chain links TRBV19 with TRBJ1-2; D unclear. V was shortened by 4 bases and J by 9 bases, with 24 bases between the two germline ends. The CDR3 sequence is 16 residues long. The germline V gene has CDR1 LNHDA and CDR2 SQIVND (reference sequence). CDR3 residues: CASSTHLGLPLNRYTF. The CDR3 coding sequence is TGTGCCAGTAGTACCCACCTCGGACTGCCACTAAATCGCTACACCTTC.

This clone was seen once. The V and J genes are TRBV24-1 and TRBJ2-3; D might be TRBD1 (6 bases). With 4 bases removed from V and 0 bases from J, the gap between germline ends came to 13 bases. There are 16 residues in the CDR3. Per the germline V gene, CDR1 is KGHDR and CDR2 is SFDVKD. The CDR3 loop is CATSEVRTASTDTQYF. The CDR3 DNA follows: TGTGCCACCAGTGAGGTGAGGACAGCTAGCACAGATACGCAGTATTTT.

This sequence joins TRBV28 and TRBJ2-5, with 7 bases that match TRBD2. CDR3 length: 14 amino acids. Germline-derived CDR1 and CDR2 are MDHEN and SYDVKM. V trimming: 7 bases; J trimming: 0 bases; junction bases outside the gene matches: 5. CDR3 loop: CASNPSGDQETQYF. The CDR3 coding sequence is TGTGCCAGCAACCCGAGCGGGGACCAAGAGACCCAGTACTTC.

V usage is TRBV19 and J usage is TRBJ1-2; no reliable D call. The CDR3 runs 12 residues. V lost 8 bases to trimming and J lost 3 bases, with 10 bases between them. Per the germline V gene, CDR1 is LNHDA and CDR2 is SQIVND (reference sequence). The CDR3 nucleotides read TGTGCCAGTCGGCCAGGCCACTATGGCTACACCTTC. This codes for CASRPGHYGYTF.

The gene calls are TRBV27 and TRBJ1-2; a possible D gene is TRBD1 (6 bases). The CDR3 length is 15 residues. Germline assignment: CDR1 MNHEY and CDR2 SMNVEV (reference sequence). Trimming cost V 6 bases and J 0 bases, with 14 bases left between them. The CDR3 DNA follows: TGTGCCAGCAGGCCGGGGGGCGGTACTAACTATGGCTACACCTTC. It encodes CASRPGGGTNYGYTF.

This chain uses TRBV19 with TRBJ1-2; no clear D. Deletions cut 0 bases from V and 5 bases from J, with 10 bases between. The length of the CDR3 is 14 residues. From germline, CDR1 is LNHDA and CDR2 SQIVND (reference sequence). The CDR3 spells CASSIDPGLYGYTF. The DNA for the CDR3 is TGTGCCAGTAGTATAGATCCAGGACTGTATGGCTACACCTTC.

The V and J genes are TRBV6-2 or TRBV6-3 and TRBJ2-2; D call uncertain. The germline V and J ends were trimmed by 1 base and 1 base, with 7 bases remaining between them. Per the germline V gene, CDR1 is MNHEY and CDR2 is SVGEGT. This CDR3 is 15 amino acids long. The CDR3 here is CASSYLARNTGELFF. The CDR3 DNA is TGTGCCAGCAGTTACTTAGCAAGGAACACCGGGGAGCTGTTTTTT.

This clone appeared once. The J gene is TRBJ2-5, the V gene TRBV9; D possibly corresponds to TRBD1 (5 bases). Trimming removed 0 bases from V and 5 bases from J, with 11 bases in between. The CDR3 totals 14 residues. The germline gives CDR1 SGDLS, CDR2 YYNGEE. In DNA form, the CDR3 reads TGTGCCAGCAGCGTAGTTGGGGCGCGGGAGACCCAGTACTTC. It codes for CASSVVGARETQYF. The whole variable domain, filled in from reference TRBV9 and TRBJ2-5, reads DSGVTQTPKHLITATGQRVTLRCSPRSGDLSVYWYQQSLDQGLQFLIQYYNGEERAKGNILERFSAQQFPDLHSELNLSSLELGDSALYFCASSVVGARETQYFGPGTRLLVL.

This chain links TRBV5-1 with TRBJ1-2; a possible D gene is TRBD1 (5 bases). The CDR3 consists of 15 residues. CDR1 and CDR2 from the germline V gene are SGHRS and YFSETQ. Trimming took 4 bases from V and 4 from J, leaving 17 bases between them. The CDR3 DNA follows: TGCGCCAGCAGCCCCCGCTGGGACTCCCTCTATGGCTACACCTTC. Its translation: CASSPRWDSLYGYTF.

The chain joins TRBV7-2 to TRBJ1-2; 8 nucleotides agree with TRBD1. The V segment lost 5 bases and the J segment 5 bases; nucleotides outside the gene matches: 7. CDR1 is SGHTA, CDR2 FQGNSA, per germline. The CDR3 has 14 amino acids. In DNA form, the CDR3 reads TGTGCCAGCAGCCCAGACAGGGGACTTTATGGCTACACCTTC. This encodes CASSPDRGLYGYTF.

This chain joins TRBV12-3 or TRBV12-4 and TRBJ2-7, with a weak D call TRBD1 (6 bases). V was shortened by 6 bases and J by 4 bases, with 10 bases between the two germline ends. The CDR3 contains 12 residues. The CDR3 spells CASSLRGYEQYV. In DNA form, the CDR3 reads TGTGCCAGCAGCCTCAGGGGATACGAGCAGTACGTC.